A selection of T cell receptor beta chains follows, all from one sample in a study of T-cell memory formation after mild COVID-19. MiXCR was run by TCRdb on the 5' RACE reads, yielding one entry per CDR3 protein. Among over 350,000 distinct CDR3 sequences listed, roughly 24% were seen once. The sample consisted of PBMCs or a T cell subset sorted from them (not recorded which). These receptors all come from an adult woman who had mild COVID-19 (a few samples of this study predate the infection). Cell type and time point are not known. CDR3s include the opening cysteine and the closing phenylalanine or tryptophan. A D gene is named only where the DNA matches it firmly. Clone size is stated in some rows and not others, as once, few, many or a class when expanded.

J gene,clone size,D gene,V gene,CDR3 DNA,CDR3 protein
TRBJ2-3,-,-,TRBV27,TGTGCCAGCAGTTTATCGTGGGGCACAGATACGCAGTATTTT,CASSLSWGTDTQYF
TRBJ2-3,-,TRBD2,TRBV12-3/TRBV12-4,TGTGCCAGCAGTTTTGGACTAGCGGGACGCACAGATACGCAGTATTTT,CASSFGLAGRTDTQYF
TRBJ2-2,-,-,TRBV12-3/TRBV12-4,TGTGCCAGCAGCAAGACGGAAACGAACACCGGGGAGCTGTTTTTT,CASSKTETNTGELFF
TRBJ2-3,few,-,TRBV19,TGTGCCAGCAGACCTTTTGGGGTCAGCACAGATACGCAGTATTTT,CASRPFGVSTDTQYF
TRBJ1-6,-,-,TRBV5-1,TGCGCCAGCAGCTTGACAGGGCCCAATTCACCCCTCCACTTT,CASSLTGPNSPLHF
TRBJ1-6,-,TRBD1,TRBV20-1,TGCAGTGCTAGAGTCCAAGGACAGGGGGCTGGTAATTCACCCCTCCACTTT,CSARVQGQGAGNSPLHF
TRBJ1-1,few,-,TRBV5-6,TGTGCCAGCAGTGGTCCGGGCTTTATGAACACTGAAGCTTTCTTT,CASSGPGFMNTEAFF
TRBJ2-2,few,TRBD2,TRBV5-1,TGCGCCAGCAGCTTAGGAGCGGGGATACCGAACACCGGGGAGCTGTTTTTT,CASSLGAGIPNTGELFF
TRBJ2-2,-,-,TRBV5-1,TGCGCCAGCAGCTTGAATATCGAGACTACCGGGGAGCTGTTTTTT,CASSLNIETTGELFF
TRBJ2-1,few,TRBD2,TRBV30,TGTGCCTGGAGTCCCGGGACTAGCGGGGTCAATGAGCAGTTCTTC,CAWSPGTSGVNEQFF
TRBJ2-5,-,-,TRBV13,TGTGCCAGCTCCGGGGACGTTAAAAAGACCCAGTACTTC,CASSGDVKKTQYF
TRBJ1-5,once,-,TRBV2,TGTGCCAGCAGTGAGTCACCTTGGCCCCAGCATTTT,CASSESPWPQHF
TRBJ2-1,-,TRBD2,TRBV4-2,TGTGCCAGCAGCCGAGGACTAGCGGGAGGGTTGGGTAACAATGAGCAGTTCTTC,CASSRGLAGGLGNNEQFF
TRBJ2-2,-,TRBD1,TRBV29-1,TGCAGCGTCGCGGACAGGGACCCCGGGGAGCTGTTTTTT,CSVADRDPGELFF
TRBJ2-5,few,TRBD1,TRBV7-2,TGTGCCAGCAGCTTTTGGACAGGGAAAGAGACCCAGTACTTC,CASSFWTGKETQYF
TRBJ1-1,-,TRBD1,TRBV5-1,TGCGCCAGCGACAGGGGAGCAGGCACTGAAGCTTTCTTT,CASDRGAGTEAFF
TRBJ2-2,-,TRBD2,TRBV7-9,TGTGCCAGCAGCTACGGACTAGCGGGTGGATCCGGGGAGCTGTTTTTT,CASSYGLAGGSGELFF
TRBJ2-3,once,TRBD2,TRBV28,TGTGCCAGCATCCGAGTAGCGGGGACCACAGATACGCAGTATTTT,CASIRVAGTTDTQYF
TRBJ2-7,-,TRBD1,TRBV27,TGTGCCAGCAGTTTTCGACAGGGGAAGGGGGAGCAGTACTTC,CASSFRQGKGEQYF
TRBJ2-3,few,-,TRBV5-1,TGCGCCAGCATGGACACCGCTGATACGCAGTATTTT,CASMDTADTQYF
TRBJ2-7,few,TRBD1,TRBV7-2,TGTGCCAGCAGCTGGGACAGGGGGCGCTACGAGCAGTACTTC,CASSWDRGRYEQYF
TRBJ2-7,-,-,TRBV18,TGTGCCAGCTCACCAGCAGGGAGCGAGCAGTACTTC,CASSPAGSEQYF
TRBJ2-1,-,TRBD2,TRBV3-1,TGTGCCAGCAGCCAAGTAGGCGGGGGTAAGAATGAGCAGTTCTTC,CASSQVGGGKNEQFF
TRBJ2-1,-,TRBD2,TRBV5-1,TGCGCCAGCAGCCAGACTAGCGGGGGGTTTGGTGAGCAGTTCTTC,CASSQTSGGFGEQFF
TRBJ2-2,-,-,TRBV7-9,TGTGCCAGCAGCTCACCAGGGGCCGGGGAGCTGTTTTTT,CASSSPGAGELFF
TRBJ2-5,-,TRBD1,TRBV7-9,TGTGCCAGCAGTCCGACAGGGGTCTGGGATACCCAGTACTTC,CASSPTGVWDTQYF
TRBJ2-1,-,-,TRBV4-1,TGCGCCAGCAGCCAAACCGGGACCTATGGTAATGAGCAGTTCTTC,CASSQTGTYGNEQFF
TRBJ2-7,few,TRBD2,TRBV12-3/TRBV12-4,TGTGCCAGCAGCTTGACTAGCGGGGGTTTAAGCTCCTACGAGCAGTACTTC,CASSLTSGGLSSYEQYF
TRBJ2-1,once,TRBD1,TRBV7-9,TGTGCCAGCAGCACGACAGGGGTTAATGAGCAGTTCTTC,CASSTTGVNEQFF
TRBJ2-5,few,-,TRBV12-3/TRBV12-4,TGTGCCAGCAGTTTACCAGGGAGTCGAGAGACCCAGTACTTC,CASSLPGSRETQYF
TRBJ2-1,-,-,TRBV12-3/TRBV12-4,TGTGCCAGCACCACTCAGGGATTCGATGAGCAGTTCTTC,CASTTQGFDEQFF
TRBJ2-2,-,-,TRBV5-1,TGCGCCAGCAGCGGGGGGCTGAACACCGGGGAGCTGTTTTTT,CASSGGLNTGELFF
TRBJ2-7,-,TRBD2,TRBV7-2,TGTGCCAGCAGCTTAGTTGCGGGAGGTGCCGAGCAGTACTTC,CASSLVAGGAEQYF
TRBJ1-1,-,-,TRBV29-1,TGCAGCGCCCAGGTTTCGAACACTGAAGCTTTCTTT,CSAQVSNTEAFF
TRBJ1-5,-,TRBD1,TRBV19,TGTGCCATCTCCGGGACAGGGGGCAAACAGCCCCAGCATTTT,CAISGTGGKQPQHF
TRBJ1-1,-,TRBD1,TRBV6-1,TGTGCCAGCAAGGAGGGACAGGGAGATATGAACACTGAAGCTTTCTTT,CASKEGQGDMNTEAFF
TRBJ2-7,-,-,TRBV7-8,TGTGCCAGCACTGCCGACAGGACCTACGAGCAGTACTTC,CASTADRTYEQYF
TRBJ1-1,few,-,TRBV2,TGTGCCAGCAGTGGGCCAGACACAAGTGAAGCTTTCTTT,CASSGPDTSEAFF
TRBJ1-3,-,-,TRBV7-6,TGTGCCAGCAGCTCACCGCGGGGGCGATTTGGAAACACCATATATTTT,CASSSPRGRFGNTIYF
TRBJ2-3,-,TRBD2,TRBV13,TGTGCCAGCAGCTTTTGGACTAGCGAAGATACGCAGTATTTT,CASSFWTSEDTQYF
TRBJ2-7,-,-,TRBV12-3/TRBV12-4,TGTGCCAGCAGTTTATCCCCTTTCGAGCAGTACTTC,CASSLSPFEQYF
TRBJ2-2,-,-,TRBV12-3/TRBV12-4,TGTGCCAGCAGTCTGGACCGTTACACCGGGGAGCTGTTTTTT,CASSLDRYTGELFF
TRBJ2-3,-,-,TRBV5-1,TGCGCCAGCAGCTTGGTAATCGCAGATACGCAGTATTTT,CASSLVIADTQYF
TRBJ1-1,-,-,TRBV5-1,TGCGCCAGCAGCTTGGATGGCAGAGGCGGGGACACTGAAGCTTTCTTT,CASSLDGRGGDTEAFF
TRBJ2-7,-,TRBD1,TRBV13,TGTGCCAGCAGCTCGGGACAGATGTACGAGCAGTACTTC,CASSSGQMYEQYF
TRBJ2-3,few,-,TRBV5-5,TGTGCCAGCAGCTTGGGCAGGAGTTCTAGCACAGATACGCAGTATTTT,CASSLGRSSSTDTQYF